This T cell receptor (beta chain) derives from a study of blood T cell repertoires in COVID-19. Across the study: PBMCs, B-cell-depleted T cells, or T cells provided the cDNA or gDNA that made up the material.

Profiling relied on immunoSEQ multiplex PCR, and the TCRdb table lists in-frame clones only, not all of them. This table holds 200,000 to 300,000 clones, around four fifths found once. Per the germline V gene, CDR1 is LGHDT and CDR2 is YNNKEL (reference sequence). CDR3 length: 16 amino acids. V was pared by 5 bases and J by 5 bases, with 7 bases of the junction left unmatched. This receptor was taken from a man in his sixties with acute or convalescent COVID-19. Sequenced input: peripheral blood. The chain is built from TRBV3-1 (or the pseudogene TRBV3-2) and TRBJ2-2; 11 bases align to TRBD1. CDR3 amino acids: CASSWGQGVGTGELFF. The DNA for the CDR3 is TGTGCCAGCAGCTGGGGACAGGGGGTTGGTACCGGGGAGCTGTTTTTT.